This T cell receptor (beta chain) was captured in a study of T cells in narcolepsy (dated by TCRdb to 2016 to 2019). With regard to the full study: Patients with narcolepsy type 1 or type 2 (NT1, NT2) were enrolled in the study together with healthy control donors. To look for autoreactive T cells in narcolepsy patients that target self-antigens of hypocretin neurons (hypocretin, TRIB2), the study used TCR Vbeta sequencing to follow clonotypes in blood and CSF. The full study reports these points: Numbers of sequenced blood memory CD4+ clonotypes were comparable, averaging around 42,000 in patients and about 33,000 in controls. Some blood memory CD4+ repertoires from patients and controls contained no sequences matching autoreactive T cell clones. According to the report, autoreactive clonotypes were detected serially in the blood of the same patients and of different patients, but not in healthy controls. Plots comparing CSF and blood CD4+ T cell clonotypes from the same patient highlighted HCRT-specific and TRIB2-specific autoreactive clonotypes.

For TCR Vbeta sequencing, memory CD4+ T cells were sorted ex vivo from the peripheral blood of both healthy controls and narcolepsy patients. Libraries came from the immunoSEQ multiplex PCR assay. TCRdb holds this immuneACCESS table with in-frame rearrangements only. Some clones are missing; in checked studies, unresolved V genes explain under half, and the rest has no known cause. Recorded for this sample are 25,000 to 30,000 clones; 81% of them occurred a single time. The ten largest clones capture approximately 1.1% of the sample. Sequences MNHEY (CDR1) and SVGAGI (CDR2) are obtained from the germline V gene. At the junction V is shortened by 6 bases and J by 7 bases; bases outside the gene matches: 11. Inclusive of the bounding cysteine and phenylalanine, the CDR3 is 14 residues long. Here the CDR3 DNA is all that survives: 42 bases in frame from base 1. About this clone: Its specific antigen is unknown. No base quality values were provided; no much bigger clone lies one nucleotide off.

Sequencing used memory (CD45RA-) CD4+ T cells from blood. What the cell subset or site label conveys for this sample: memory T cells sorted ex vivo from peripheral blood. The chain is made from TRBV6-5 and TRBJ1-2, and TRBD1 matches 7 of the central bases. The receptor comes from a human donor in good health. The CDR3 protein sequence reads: CASRYSRTGIGYTF. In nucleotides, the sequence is TGTGCCAGCAGGTATTCGAGGACAGGTATTGGCTACACCTTC.